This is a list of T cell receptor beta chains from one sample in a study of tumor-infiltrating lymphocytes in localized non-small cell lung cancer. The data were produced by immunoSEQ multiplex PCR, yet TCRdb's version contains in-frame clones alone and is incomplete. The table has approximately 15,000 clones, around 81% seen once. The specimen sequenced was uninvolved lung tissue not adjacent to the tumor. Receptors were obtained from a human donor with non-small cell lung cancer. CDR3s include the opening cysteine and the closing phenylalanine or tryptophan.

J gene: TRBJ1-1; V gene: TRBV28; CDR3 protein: CASSDRRETFF
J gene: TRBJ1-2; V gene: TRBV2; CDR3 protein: CASAEGADYGYTF
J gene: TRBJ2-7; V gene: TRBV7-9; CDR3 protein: CASSSSGVNEQYF
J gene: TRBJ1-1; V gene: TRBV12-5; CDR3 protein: CASGLRTGTEAFF
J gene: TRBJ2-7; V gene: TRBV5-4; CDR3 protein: CASGRAGGEGEQYF
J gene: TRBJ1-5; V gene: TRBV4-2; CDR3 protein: CASSLEGGDQPQHF
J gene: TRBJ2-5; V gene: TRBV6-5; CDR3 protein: CASSGGGTQYF
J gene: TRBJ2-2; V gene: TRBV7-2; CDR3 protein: CASSQDRSSTGELFF
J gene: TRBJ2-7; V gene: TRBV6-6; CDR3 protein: CASSRDSTYEQYF
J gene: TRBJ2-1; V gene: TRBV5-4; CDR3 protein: CASSLAQGLGEQFF
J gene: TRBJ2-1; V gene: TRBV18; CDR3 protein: CASSSDSSEQFF
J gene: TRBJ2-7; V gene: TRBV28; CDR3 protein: CASSSSPGTGSDEQYF
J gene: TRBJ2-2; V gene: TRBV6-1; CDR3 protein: CASRAGLGTGELFF
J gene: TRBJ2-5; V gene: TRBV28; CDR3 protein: CASSSLAGGRETQYF
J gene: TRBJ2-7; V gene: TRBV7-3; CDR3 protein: CASSPGPSEEQYF
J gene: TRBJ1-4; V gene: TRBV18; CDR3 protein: CASSPQTGKAEKLFF
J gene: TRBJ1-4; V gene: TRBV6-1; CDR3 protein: CASSPLRTTNEKLFF
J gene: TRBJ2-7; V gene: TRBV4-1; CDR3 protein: CASSHLQAPYEQYF
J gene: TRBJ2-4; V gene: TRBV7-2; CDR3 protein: CASSLVYGGGNIQYF
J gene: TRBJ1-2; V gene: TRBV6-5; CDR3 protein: CASSYSPTNYGYTF
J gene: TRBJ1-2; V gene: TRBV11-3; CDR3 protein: CASSSSTGLSGYTF
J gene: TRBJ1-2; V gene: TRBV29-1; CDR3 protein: CSVELYNYGYTF
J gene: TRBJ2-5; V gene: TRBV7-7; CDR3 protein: CASSTDRGETQYF
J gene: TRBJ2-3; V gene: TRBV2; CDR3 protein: CASSAPPDTQYF
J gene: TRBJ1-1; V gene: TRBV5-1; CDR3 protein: CASSGGTGGTEAFF
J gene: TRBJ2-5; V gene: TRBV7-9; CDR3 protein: CASSPKGPETQYF
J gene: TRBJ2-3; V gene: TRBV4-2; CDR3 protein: CASSLRTETDTQYF
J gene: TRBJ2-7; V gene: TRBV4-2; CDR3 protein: CASSAGTGSHEQYF
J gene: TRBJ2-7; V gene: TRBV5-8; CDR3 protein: CASRLPGQGDYEQYF
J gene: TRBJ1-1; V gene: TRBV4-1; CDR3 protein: CASSPPGNTEAFF
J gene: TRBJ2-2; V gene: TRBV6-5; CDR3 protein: CATRVGGGGGELFF
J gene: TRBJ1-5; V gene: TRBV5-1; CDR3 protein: CASSMDGQGNQPQHF
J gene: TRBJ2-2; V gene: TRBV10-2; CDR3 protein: CASSETAGGRTGELFF